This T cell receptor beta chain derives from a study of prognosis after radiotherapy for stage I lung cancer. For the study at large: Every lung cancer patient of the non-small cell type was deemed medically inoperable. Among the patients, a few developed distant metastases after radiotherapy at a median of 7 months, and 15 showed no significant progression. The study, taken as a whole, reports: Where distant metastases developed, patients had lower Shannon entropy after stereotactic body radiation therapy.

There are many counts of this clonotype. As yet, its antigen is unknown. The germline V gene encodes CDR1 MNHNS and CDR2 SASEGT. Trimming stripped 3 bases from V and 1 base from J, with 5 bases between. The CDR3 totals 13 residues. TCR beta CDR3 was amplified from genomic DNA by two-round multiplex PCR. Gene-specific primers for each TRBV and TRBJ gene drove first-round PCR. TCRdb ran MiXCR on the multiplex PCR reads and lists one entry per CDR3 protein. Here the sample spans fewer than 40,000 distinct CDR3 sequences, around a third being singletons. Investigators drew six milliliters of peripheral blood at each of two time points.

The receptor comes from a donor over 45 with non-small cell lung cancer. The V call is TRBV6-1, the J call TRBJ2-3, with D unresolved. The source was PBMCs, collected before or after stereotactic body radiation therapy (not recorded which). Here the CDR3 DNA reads TGTGCCAGCAGTGATCCCGGCACAGATACGCAGTATTTT. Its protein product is CASSDPGTDTQYF.